This T cell receptor (beta chain) was captured in a study of beta chain features in type 1 diabetes. General observations from the study: Type 1 diabetes patients had moderately but significantly shorter TCRB CDR3s in all four CD4+ subsets.

This clone was found a few times. Its antigen remains unknown. Germline-derived CDR1 and CDR2 are MDHEN and SYDVKM. This CDR3 has 15 residues. V was shortened by 3 bases and J by 5 bases, with 17 bases between the two germline ends. CD45RO/CCR7/CD25/CD127/CD95/CD27 sorting isolated CD4+ naive, central memory, regulatory and stem cell-like memory cells. The investigators reverse transcribed all of the isolated RNA, so they sequenced expressed TCRB transcripts. This table comes from immunoSEQ multiplex PCR, and its TCRdb copy is limited to in-frame clones, with some not included. Here the sample spans about 160,000 clones, 6.5% to 9.5% being singletons.

The specimen sequenced was central memory CD4+ T cells from blood. The chain combines TRBV28 with TRBJ2-7; weak D call: TRBD1 (6 bases). This clonotype was sampled from a woman between 40 and 55 years old with type 1 diabetes. CDR3 in amino acids: CASSFTGRGSHEQYF. The DNA for the CDR3 is TGTGCCAGCAGTTTTACAGGGCGCGGTTCCCACGAGCAGTACTTC.